This TCR beta chain was obtained from a study of siplizumab effects on memory and regulatory T cells. Each sample yielded approximately 9 x 10^4 assayed TCR templates. Data came from immunoSEQ multiplex PCR; TCRdb stores just in-frame clones and leaves some out. The table has around 58,000 clones, approximately 87% seen once. Trimming left V 3 bases short and J 9 bases short, with 21 bases between. CDR1 LNHDA and CDR2 SQIVND come from the germline V gene (reference sequence). The CDR3 sequence is 16 residues long. In the case of this clone: What it binds is not known.

Whole-study results and caveats: Naive T cells looked more diverse than memory cells, and they looked like major contributors to the alloresponse.

The specimen was memory CD4+ T cells sorted from blood. The rearrangement uses TRBV19 and TRBJ1-5; D is uncertain. This clonotype originated in a human donor in good health. The CDR3 reads CASSIDGSLAGLPQHF. For the CDR3, the DNA is TGTGCCAGTAGTATCGACGGAAGCCTAGCCGGGTTGCCCCAGCATTTT.